Shown below are 10 T cell receptor beta chains from a single sample sequenced in a study of blood T cell repertoires in COVID-19. This table comes from immunoSEQ multiplex PCR, and its TCRdb copy is limited to in-frame clones, with some not included. The top ten hold 0.75% to 0.85% of the sample, which has roughly 460,000 clones, about 90% seen once. Source material: peripheral blood. The receptors were sampled from a man aged 18 to 29 with COVID-19, enrolled during active disease.

The chain is built from TRBV5-1 and TRBJ2-2, with D possibly being TRBD2 (6 bases). With 0 bases removed from V and 1 base from J, the gap between germline ends came to 7 bases. CDR1 SGHRS and CDR2 YFSETQ come from the germline V gene. The CDR3 loop spans 15 amino acids. The CDR3 DNA reads as TGCGCCAGCAGCTTGGGCGGGATGAACACCGGGGAGCTGTTTTTT. Translating it yields CASSLGGMNTGELFF.

The chain employs TRBV5-6 and TRBJ2-7, with 11 bases matching TRBD2. V lost 1 base to trimming and J lost 3 bases; unmatched junction nucleotides: 9. The CDR3 length is 17 residues. The germline V gene encodes CDR1 SGHDT and CDR2 YYEEEE. The CDR3, as DNA: TGTGCCAGCAGCTTGAGGGGTTTTGGGACTAGCGGCTACGAGCAGTACTTC. It encodes CASSLRGFGTSGYEQYF.

Written as DNA, the CDR3 is TGTGCCAGCAGGGGACAAACCTCGAACCATGAGCAGTTCTTC. This translates into CASRGQTSNHEQFF. The chain couples TRBV2 to TRBJ2-1, with D maybe TRBD1 (6 bases). The CDR3 is made up of 14 amino acids. Trimming removed 6 bases at V and 8 bases at J, with 17 bases between. Germline CDR1 is SNHLY and CDR2 is FYNNEI.

This clone came up once. This chain uses TRBV5-1 with TRBJ2-1; TRBD2 agrees at 13 bases. Trimming cost V 5 bases and J 6 bases; bases outside gene matches: 8. The germline gives CDR1 SGHRS, CDR2 YFSETQ. The CDR3 consists of 16 residues. CDR3 residues: CASRRQGLAGPNEQFF. CDR3 in DNA: TGCGCCAGCAGGCGACAGGGACTAGCGGGACCCAATGAGCAGTTCTTC.

This chain joins TRBV11-2 and TRBJ2-7; D remains ambiguous. The germline V and J ends were trimmed by 2 bases and 5 bases, with 10 bases remaining between them. CDR3 size: 13 residues. The germline V gene has CDR1 SGHAT and CDR2 FQNNGV. The CDR3 reads CASSLSPNDEQYF. CDR3 DNA: TGTGCCAGCAGCTTATCCCCTAATGACGAGCAGTACTTC.

The chain has TRBV5-6 and TRBJ1-2, with D possibly matching TRBD1 (6 bases). CDR1 is SGHDT and CDR2 is YYEEEE in the germline V gene. This CDR3 has 15 amino acids. The V end lost 1 base, the J end lost 4 bases, and 14 bases lay between the germline ends. The CDR3 region has the DNA TGTGCCAGCAGCTTGACAGGGTACCTCTTCTATGGCTACACCTTC. Translation gives CASSLTGYLFYGYTF.

The genes are TRBV28 and TRBJ1-2, with TRBD1 as a possible D gene (5 bases). The germline V and J ends were trimmed by 5 bases and 8 bases, with 12 bases remaining between them. CDR3 length equals 12 residues. CDR1 MDHEN and CDR2 SYDVKM come from the germline V gene. The CDR3 nucleotides read TGTGCCAGCAGTCCCAGGGTGGAAGGCTACACCTTC. Amino acid sequence: CASSPRVEGYTF.

This chain links TRBV10-3 with TRBJ1-5, with D perhaps TRBD1 (6 bases). This CDR3 has 16 amino acids. CDR1 is ENHRY and CDR2 is SYGVKD in the germline V gene. Trimming removed 3 bases from V and 4 bases from J, with 16 bases in between. This CDR3 reads CAISDGTLDLNQPQHF. The CDR3 DNA reads as TGTGCCATCAGTGATGGGACACTAGATCTTAATCAGCCCCAGCATTTT.

As regards this clone: Other DNA sequences of this sample code for an identical CDR3. The genes are TRBV7-3 and TRBJ2-3; 8 positions match TRBD2. V shed 5 bases, J shed 2 bases, and the junction held 6 bases outside the gene matches. Germline V gene sequence: CDR1 SGHTA, CDR2 FQGTGA. The CDR3 has 15 residues. Here the CDR3 reads CASSLGLAATDTQYF. In DNA form, the CDR3 reads TGTGCCAGCAGCCTCGGACTAGCTGCCACAGATACGCAGTATTTT.

The chain recombines TRBV7-9 with TRBJ2-5; 9 bases fit TRBD1. Trimming cost V 4 bases and J 4 bases; bases outside gene matches: 4. The CDR3 spans 14 residues. Germline CDR1 SEHNR, CDR2 FQNEAQ (reference sequence). CDR3 in DNA: TGTGCCAGCAGCTCCGGGACAGGGTCAGAGACCCAGTACTTC. It yields the protein CASSSGTGSETQYF. The entire variable domain, with the rest obtained from reference TRBV7-9 and TRBJ2-5, is as follows: DTGVSQNPRHKITKRGQNVTFRCDPISEHNRLYWYRQTLGQGPEFLTYFQNEAQLEKSRLLSDRFSAERPKGSFSTLEIQRTEQGDSAMYLCASSSGTGSETQYFGPGTRLLVL.